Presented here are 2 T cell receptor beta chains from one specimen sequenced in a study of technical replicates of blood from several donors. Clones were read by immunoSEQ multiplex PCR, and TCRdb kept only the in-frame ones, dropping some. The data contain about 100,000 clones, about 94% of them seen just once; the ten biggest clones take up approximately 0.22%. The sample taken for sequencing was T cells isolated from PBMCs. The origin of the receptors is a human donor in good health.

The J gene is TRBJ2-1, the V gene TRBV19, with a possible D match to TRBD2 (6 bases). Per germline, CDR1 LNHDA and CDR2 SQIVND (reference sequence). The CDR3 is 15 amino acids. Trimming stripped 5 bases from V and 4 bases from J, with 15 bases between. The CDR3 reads CASSGGVLTYNEQFF. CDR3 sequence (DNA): TGTGCCAGTAGTGGAGGGGTCCTTACATACAATGAGCAGTTCTTC.

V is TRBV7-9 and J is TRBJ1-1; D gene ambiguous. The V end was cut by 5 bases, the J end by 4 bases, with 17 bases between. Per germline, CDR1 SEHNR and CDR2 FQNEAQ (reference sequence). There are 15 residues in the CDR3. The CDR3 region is CASSLSTLLSTEAFF. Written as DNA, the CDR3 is TGTGCCAGCAGCCTATCGACACTTTTGAGCACTGAAGCTTTCTTT.